These T cell receptor beta chains were read from a single sample in a study of cytomegalovirus exposure and HLA in healthy donors. Method: immunoSEQ multiplex PCR; TCRdb's copy keeps in-frame clones and lacks some. The sample has about 190,000 clones; 65% to 85% are singletons. Specimen: PBMCs. Receptors were obtained from a woman aged 25 to 39 in good health and CMV-seropositive. CDR3s include the opening cysteine and the closing phenylalanine or tryptophan. D genes are given only for firm matches. Not all rows give a size; the values are once, few, many and, for expanded clones, a class.

TRBJ2-5 | . | TRBV7-3 | . | TGTGCCAGCAGCTCAGAAGGAAGCAGGGGAGAGACCCAGTACTTC | CASSSEGSRGETQYF
TRBJ1-2 | once | TRBV28 | . | TGTGCCAGCAGTCTCGAGGGGGTACAGGGCTACACCTTC | CASSLEGVQGYTF
TRBJ2-7 | few | TRBV27 | . | TGTGCCAGCAGTCCCCTCCATGGCGGAGGGCTCGAGCAGTACTTC | CASSPLHGGGLEQYF
TRBJ2-1 | . | TRBV7-9 | . | TGTGCCAGCAGAAGGGAGGCCTCCTACAATGAGCAGTTCTTC | CASRREASYNEQFF
TRBJ1-1 | . | TRBV27 | . | TGTGCCAGCAGCATGAGAACAGGGTCTACAGCTTTCTTT | CASSMRTGSTAFF
TRBJ2-5 | few | TRBV7-9 | TRBD2 | TGTGCCAGCAGCTTCTGGACTAGCGGACAAGAGACCCAGTACTTC | CASSFWTSGQETQYF
TRBJ2-1 | . | TRBV7-2 | TRBD2 | TGTGCCAGCAGCTTAGCGGGCGGGACTAGCTCCTACAATGAGCAGTTCTTC | CASSLAGGTSSYNEQFF
TRBJ2-4 | . | TRBV2 | . | TGTGCCAGCACTGGCCAGAACATTCAGTACTTC | CASTGQNIQYF
TRBJ1-1 | . | TRBV29-1 | TRBD1 | TGCAGCGTTGTAGGGGGCAGCGGGGCTTTCTTT | CSVVGGSGAFF
TRBJ2-3 | . | TRBV6-4 | . | TGTGCCAGCAGTAGAACCAGGTCTCCGGCAGATACGCAGTATTTT | CASSRTRSPADTQYF
TRBJ2-7 | . | TRBV7-8 | TRBD2 | TGTGCCAGCAGCTTAGCGCAAGGACTAGCGGCCCGCTCCTACGAGCAGTACTTC | CASSLAQGLAARSYEQYF
TRBJ2-5 | . | TRBV18 | TRBD2 | TGTGCCAGCTCACCGGACGAGGCTAGCGGAGGGATGGGGACCCAGTACTTC | CASSPDEASGGMGTQYF
TRBJ2-1 | . | TRBV27 | TRBD2 | TGTGCCAGCAGACCTACCTTAGCGGGAGCGTCCTACAATGAGCAGTTCTTC | CASRPTLAGASYNEQFF
TRBJ1-1 | once | TRBV2 | . | TGTGCCAGCAGTGAAGCTGGCGGCCGACCCCTTCTTGAAGCTTTCTTT | CASSEAGGRPLLEAFF
TRBJ2-7 | . | TRBV6-5 | . | TGTGCCAGCAGTTACCTTTCGGTGCCCACCTTATACGAGCAGTACTTC | CASSYLSVPTLYEQYF
TRBJ1-3 | . | TRBV7-9 | TRBD1 | TGTGCCAGCAGCTTCGCCAGGGGGCCCTCTGGAAACACCATATATTTT | CASSFARGPSGNTIYF
TRBJ2-2 | few | TRBV6-6 | TRBD2 | TGTGCCAGCAGACTAGCGGGGGTTAACACCGGGGAGCTGTTTTTT | CASRLAGVNTGELFF
TRBJ2-7 | once | TRBV28 | . | TGTGCCAGCAGTCGAGGGTGGTACGAGCAGTACTTC | CASSRGWYEQYF
TRBJ1-1 | . | TRBV28 | TRBD1 | TGTGCCAGCAGCCTGGGGGGTTTCAGGGGGCGGGGAGCTTTCTTT | CASSLGGFRGRGAFF
TRBJ1-1 | . | TRBV18 | . | TGTGCCAGCTCACCACCGAGGAAGGGGGAAGAGAGCACTGAAGCTTTCTTT | CASSPPRKGEESTEAFF
TRBJ2-2 | once | TRBV5-4 | TRBD2 | TGTGCCAGCAGCCCGGGGACTAGCGGGGGCGCGTCCGGGGAGCTGTTTTTT | CASSPGTSGGASGELFF
TRBJ2-1 | . | TRBV6-5 | . | TGTGCCAGCAATCAGGGTGGCGAGCAGTTCTTC | CASNQGGEQFF
TRBJ2-5 | . | TRBV28 | TRBD1 | TGTGCCACCGGGGACAGGGGTTGGGTCGAGACCCAGTACTTC | CATGDRGWVETQYF
TRBJ1-1 | many | TRBV4-3 | . | TGCGCCAGCAGCCAAGAGCCGAGGACTGAAGCTTTCTTT | CASSQEPRTEAFF
TRBJ2-1 | . | TRBV10-3 | . | TGTGCCATCGATAGGGATTCAGGGGACAATGAGCAGTTCTTC | CAIDRDSGDNEQFF
TRBJ2-4 | . | TRBV27 | TRBD1 | TGTGCCAGCAGTTTCGGGACAGGGTCGGACATTCAGTACTTC | CASSFGTGSDIQYF